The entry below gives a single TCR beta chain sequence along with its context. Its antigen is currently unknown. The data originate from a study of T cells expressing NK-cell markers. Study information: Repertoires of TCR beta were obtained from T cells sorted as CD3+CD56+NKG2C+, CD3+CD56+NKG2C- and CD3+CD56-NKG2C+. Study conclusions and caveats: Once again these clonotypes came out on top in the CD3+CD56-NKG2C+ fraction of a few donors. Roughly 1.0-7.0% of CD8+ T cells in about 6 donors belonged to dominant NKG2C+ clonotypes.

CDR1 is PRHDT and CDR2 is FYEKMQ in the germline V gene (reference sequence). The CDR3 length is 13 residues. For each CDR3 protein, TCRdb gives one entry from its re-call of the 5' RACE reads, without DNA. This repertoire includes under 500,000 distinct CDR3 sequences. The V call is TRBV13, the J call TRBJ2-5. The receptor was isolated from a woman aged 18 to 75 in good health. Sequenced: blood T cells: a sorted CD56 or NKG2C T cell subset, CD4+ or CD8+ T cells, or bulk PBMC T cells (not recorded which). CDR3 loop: CASSLGPEETQYF. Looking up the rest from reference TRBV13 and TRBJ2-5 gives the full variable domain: AAGVIQSPRHLIKEKRETATLKCYPIPRHDTVYWYQQGPGQDPQFLISFYEKMQSDKGSIPDRFSAQQFSDYHSELNMSSLELGDSALYFCASSLGPEETQYFGPGTRLLVL.